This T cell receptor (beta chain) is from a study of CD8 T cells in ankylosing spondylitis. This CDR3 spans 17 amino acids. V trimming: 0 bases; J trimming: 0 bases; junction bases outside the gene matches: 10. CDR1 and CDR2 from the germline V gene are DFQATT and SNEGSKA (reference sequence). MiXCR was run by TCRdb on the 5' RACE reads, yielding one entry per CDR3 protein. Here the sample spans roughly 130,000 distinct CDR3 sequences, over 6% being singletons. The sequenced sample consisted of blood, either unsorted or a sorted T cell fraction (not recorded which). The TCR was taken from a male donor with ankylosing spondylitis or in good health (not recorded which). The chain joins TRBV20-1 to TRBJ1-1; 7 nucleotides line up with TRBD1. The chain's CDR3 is CSARDPKQGILNTEAFF. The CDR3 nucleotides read TGCAGTGCTAGAGATCCCAAACAGGGGATCCTGAACACTGAAGCTTTCTTT.